The next 31 T cell receptor beta chains were all read from a single sample in a study of shared clonotypes between healthy human individuals. Profiling relied on immunoSEQ multiplex PCR, and the TCRdb table lists in-frame clones only, not all of them. The table shows roughly 2.5 million clones, with about 92% occurring only once. Sequences were obtained from naive CD4+ T cells sorted from blood. Noted subset: CD45RA+ positively selected. These receptors were collected from a man aged 18 to 30 in good health.

The chain carries TRBV19 and TRBJ2-7; 12 bases line up with TRBD2. This CDR3 region has 15 residues. Per the germline V gene, CDR1 is LNHDA and CDR2 is SQIVND (reference sequence). V was pared by 3 bases and J by 6 bases, with 6 bases of the junction left unmatched. CDR3 bases: TGTGCCAGTAGTATCGGACTAGCGGGACTCTCCGAGCAGTACTTC. Amino acids: CASSIGLAGLSEQYF.

Concerning this clone: This specimen includes other DNA sequences encoding the same CDR3. CDR3 loop: CASSPGLYEQYF. As DNA, the CDR3 is TGTGCCAGCAGCCCCGGCCTGTACGAGCAGTACTTC. The gene calls are TRBV7-2 and TRBJ2-7; D is unclear. CDR3 length: 12 residues. V was shortened by 5 bases and J by 4 bases, with 9 bases between the two germline ends. The germline V gene has CDR1 SGHTA and CDR2 FQGNSA.

The rearrangement links TRBV2 to TRBJ2-7; D might be TRBD1 (5 bases). The CDR3 has 13 residues. Germline-derived CDR1 and CDR2 are SNHLY and FYNNEI. V shed 4 bases and J shed 2 bases, with 9 bases lying between them. The CDR3 loop reads CASSGQNPYEQYF. Written as DNA, the CDR3 is TGTGCCAGCAGTGGACAGAACCCCTACGAGCAGTACTTC.

The V call is TRBV18, the J call TRBJ2-1; 7 bases map to TRBD2. The V gene's germline CDR1 is KGHSH and CDR2 LQKENI. The CDR3 has 15 amino acids. Unmatched junction bases numbered 7, after V lost 2 bases and J lost 6 bases. CDR3 in amino acids: CASSPYTREVNEQFF. The CDR3 region has the DNA TGTGCCAGCTCACCATACACCCGGGAGGTCAATGAGCAGTTCTTC.

The chain joins TRBV6-5 to TRBJ1-6; perhaps TRBD1 as D (5 bases). V was pared by 0 bases and J by 7 bases, with 10 bases between. CDR3 length: 15 residues. CDR1 is MNHEY, CDR2 SVGAGI, per germline. The CDR3 here is CASSYSRDLNSPLHF. As DNA, the CDR3 is TGTGCCAGCAGTTACTCGAGGGACTTAAATTCACCCCTCCACTTT.

The chain has TRBV4-3 and TRBJ2-5; TRBD1 agrees at 7 bases. This CDR3 spans 15 amino acids. The V gene end was trimmed by 2 bases and the J gene end by 2 bases; junction bases not matched to a gene: 5. CDR1 and CDR2 (germline): LGHNA, YSLEER. For the CDR3, the DNA is TGCGCCAGCAGCCAACATACAGGGGTTCAAGAGACCCAGTACTTC. It codes for CASSQHTGVQETQYF.

Of note for this clone: Here the CDR3 omits its conserved ending phenylalanine or tryptophan, so a read error is the likely source. This rearrangement joins TRBV18 to TRBJ2-7, with D tentatively TRBD1 (6 bases). The V gene lost 3 bases and the J gene lost 2 bases, with 8 bases spanning the gap. The CDR3 length is 13 residues. Per the germline V gene, CDR1 is KGHSH and CDR2 is LQKENI. DNA for the CDR3: TGTGCCAGCTCACCGGCAGGGGCCTACGAGCAGTACTCC. It yields the protein CASSPAGAYEQYS.

On this clone itself: Other DNA sequences in the sample encode the same CDR3. This chain connects TRBV7-9 to TRBJ2-5; 8 bases fit TRBD2. Germline assignment: CDR1 SEHNR and CDR2 FQNEAQ (reference sequence). The CDR3 loop spans 14 amino acids. J lost 4 bases, V lost 4 bases, and 5 bases had no gene match. CDR3 loop: CASSSSGGRETQYF. The CDR3 region has the DNA TGTGCCAGCAGCTCCTCGGGGGGGCGAGAGACCCAGTACTTC.

The chain recombines TRBV18 with TRBJ2-3, with D tentatively TRBD2 (6 bases). Per germline, CDR1 KGHSH and CDR2 LQKENI. The CDR3 is 15 amino acids. V was clipped by 3 bases and J by 3 bases, with 13 bases between them. The CDR3 DNA is TGTGCCAGCTCACCCTACTGGGGGGAAACAGATACGCAGTATTTT. Residues: CASSPYWGETDTQYF.

A note on this clone: Other nucleotide sequences from this sample produce the same CDR3. The chain uses TRBV6-5 and TRBJ2-7; D gene ambiguous. Trimming took 4 bases from V and 3 from J, leaving 4 bases between them. The germline CDR1 and CDR2 sequences are MNHEY and SVGAGI. The CDR3 is made up of 11 amino acids. The CDR3 sequence: CASSSDYEQYF. CDR3 in DNA: TGTGCCAGCAGTTCCGACTACGAGCAGTACTTC.

The gene calls are TRBV2 and TRBJ1-6; 7 nucleotides agree with TRBD1. The CDR3 consists of 14 residues. Germline trimming cut 2 bases from V and 10 bases from J; bases unmatched to any gene: 5. Germline-derived CDR1 and CDR2 are SNHLY and FYNNEI. CDR3 region: CASSELRGGSPLHF. CDR3 in DNA: TGTGCCAGCAGTGAACTCAGGGGGGGATCACCCCTCCACTTT.

The chain carries TRBV5-4 and TRBJ1-2; TRBD1 aligns across 7 bases. CDR1 is SGHNT and CDR2 is YYREEE in the germline V gene (reference sequence). The V segment lost 2 bases and the J segment 5 bases; nucleotides outside the gene matches: 12. This CDR3 contains 16 residues. The CDR3 region is CASSFGGDSSGYGYTF. The CDR3 nucleotides read TGTGCCAGCAGCTTCGGGGGGGACAGCTCGGGGTATGGCTACACCTTC.

This clone was seen once. The gene calls are TRBV7-3 and TRBJ2-5; D not certain. Trimming stripped 8 bases from V and 7 bases from J, with 20 bases between. Germline assignment: CDR1 SGHTA and CDR2 FQGTGA. The CDR3 runs to 14 residues. The CDR3 nucleotides are TGTGCCAGCCCCGACGGCGGCGCCCCCGGGACCCAGTACTTC. It specifies CASPDGGAPGTQYF.

This chain joins TRBV28 and TRBJ1-2; D not resolved. Trimming removed 5 bases from V and 12 bases from J, with 10 bases in between. Germline V gene data show CDR1 as MDHEN and CDR2 as SYDVKM. The CDR3 sequence is 10 residues long. In DNA form, the CDR3 reads TGTGCCAGCAGTGGAGGGTTACACACCTTC. This codes for CASSGGLHTF.

A single count supports this clone. V and J are TRBV29-1 and TRBJ2-7; possibly TRBD2 for D (5 bases). The ends were cut back, 0 bases at V and 3 bases at J, with 9 bases in the middle. Per germline, CDR1 SQVTM and CDR2 ANQGSEA. The CDR3 consists of 13 residues. CDR3 loop: CSVEDLRDYEQYF. The DNA of the CDR3 is TGCAGCGTTGAAGATCTTCGGGACTACGAGCAGTACTTC.

The CDR3 nucleotides are TGTGCCAGTAGTATAAATGTCAGGGGGTCCAAAAACATTCAGTACTTC. The encoded protein is CASSINVRGSKNIQYF. The chain is built from TRBV19 and TRBJ2-4, with 7 bases aligning to TRBD1. The CDR3 is 16 amino acids. The junction had 6 bases not matched to a gene; V was cut back by 2 bases and J by 2 bases. Germline V gene sequence: CDR1 LNHDA, CDR2 SQIVND (reference sequence). Using reference TRBV19 and TRBJ2-4 for the parts outside the CDR3, the full variable domain is DGGITQSPKYLFRKEGQNVTLSCEQNLNHDAMYWYRQDPGQGLRLIYYSQIVNDFQKGDIAEGYSVSREKKESFPLTVTSAQKNPTAFYLCASSINVRGSKNIQYFGAGTRLSVL.

This rearrangement joins TRBV7-2 to TRBJ2-7, with 10 bases fitting TRBD2. V lost 4 bases and J lost 2; bases outside the gene matches: 5. Looked up from germline, CDR1 is SGHTA and CDR2 is FQGNSA. The CDR3 runs 15 residues. The DNA for the CDR3 is TGTGCCAGCAGCTGGTCCGGGACTAGCGCCTACGAGCAGTACTTC. Translated, it gives CASSWSGTSAYEQYF.

The chain employs TRBV19 and TRBJ1-2; maybe TRBD1 (5 bases). The V and J ends lost 3 bases and 6 bases respectively, with 11 bases between them. This CDR3 spans 13 amino acids. In germline, CDR1 is LNHDA, CDR2 SQIVND (reference sequence). The CDR3 loop reads CASSIWGKHGYTF. CDR3 coding DNA: TGTGCCAGTAGTATCTGGGGGAAGCATGGCTACACCTTC.

The chain couples TRBV5-1 to TRBJ2-7; 10 bases match TRBD2. Germline V lookup: CDR1 SGHRS, CDR2 YFSETQ. This CDR3 is built from 15 residues. V shed 2 bases, J shed 5 bases, and the junction held 7 bases outside the gene matches. CDR3: CASSLVLAGLDEQYF. The CDR3 DNA reads as TGCGCCAGCAGCTTAGTACTAGCGGGATTAGACGAGCAGTACTTC. Full variable domain (rest looked up from reference TRBV5-1 and TRBJ2-7): KAGVTQTPRYLIKTRGQQVTLSCSPISGHRSVSWYQQTPGQGLQFLFEYFSETQRNKGNFPGRFSGRQFSNSRSEMNVSTLELGDSALYLCASSLVLAGLDEQYFGPGTRLTVT.

This rearrangement joins TRBV13 to TRBJ2-7, with TRBD2 matching over 8 bases. Per the germline V gene, CDR1 is PRHDT and CDR2 is FYEKMQ (reference sequence). This CDR3 contains 17 residues. The ends lost 3 bases at V and 6 bases at J; junction bases unmatched: 16. In DNA, the CDR3 is TGTGCCAGCAGCTTCCCAACCGTTTCGGGAGGGCCCTTCGAGCAGTACTTC. Amino acid sequence: CASSFPTVSGGPFEQYF.

This chain connects TRBV5-1 to TRBJ1-1; D is unclear. The CDR3 length is 13 residues. The V end lost 2 bases, the J end lost 11 bases, and 16 bases lay between the germline ends. CDR1 is SGHRS, CDR2 YFSETQ, per germline. CDR3 protein: CASSLSPDNEAFF. CDR3 sequence (DNA): TGCGCCAGCAGCTTATCGCCCGACAACGAGGCTTTCTTT.

On this clone itself: Other DNA sequences of this sample code for an identical CDR3. This rearrangement joins TRBV2 to TRBJ1-2, with D hard to call. Germline V CDR1 and CDR2: SNHLY, FYNNEI. The CDR3 extends over 15 amino acids. V gave up 2 bases and J gave up 5 bases, with 15 bases separating them. CDR3 coding DNA: TGTGCCAGCAGTGAAATGGCAGTCGACTGGTATGGCTACACCTTC. Translating it yields CASSEMAVDWYGYTF.

The chain carries TRBV19 and TRBJ1-4; D is possibly TRBD1 (6 bases). The CDR3 runs 13 residues. CDR1 and CDR2 (germline): LNHDA, SQIVND (reference sequence). Trimming took 4 bases from V and 6 from J, leaving 9 bases between them. CDR3 nucleotide sequence: TGTGCCAGTAGTAGACAGGTTTATGAAAAACTGTTTTTT. It specifies CASSRQVYEKLFF.

This chain uses TRBV19 with TRBJ2-7; the match to TRBD2 covers 9 bases. CDR3 length equals 14 residues. CDR1 is LNHDA and CDR2 is SQIVND in the germline V gene (reference sequence). V shed 10 bases and J 5 bases; nucleotides not matched to a gene: 12. The CDR3 region is CAIGTSSIRHEQYF. CDR3 nucleotides: TGTGCCATCGGGACTAGCAGCATTCGGCACGAGCAGTACTTC.

V gene TRBV14 combines with J gene TRBJ1-6, with no clear D. V lost 4 bases and J lost 2, with 9 bases in between. The CDR3 length is 15 residues. The germline gives CDR1 SGHDN, CDR2 FVKESK. CDR3 region: CASSPRTAYNSPLHF. The CDR3 nucleotides are TGTGCCAGCAGCCCCAGGACGGCCTATAATTCACCCCTCCACTTT. Based on the CDR3 plus reference TRBV14 and TRBJ1-6, the full variable domain is EAGVTQFPSHSVIEKGQTVTLRCDPISGHDNLYWYRRVMGKEIKFLLHFVKESKQDESGMPNNRFLAERTGGTYSTLKVQPAELEDSGVYFCASSPRTAYNSPLHFGNGTRLTVT.

This chain uses TRBV5-5 with TRBJ2-5; 14 nucleotides match TRBD2. Germline V gene data show CDR1 as SGHKS and CDR2 as YYEKEE (reference sequence). This CDR3 contains 15 residues. V lost 3 bases, J lost 5 bases, and 3 bases stayed unmatched. The DNA of the CDR3 is TGTGCCAGCAGCTGGGGACTAGCGGGGGAGGAGACCCAGTACTTC. Its translation: CASSWGLAGEETQYF.

The J gene is TRBJ2-3, the V gene TRBV28; maybe TRBD2 (5 bases). The length of the CDR3 is 13 residues. With 8 bases removed from V and 2 bases from J, the gap between germline ends came to 11 bases. Germline lookup yields CDR1 MDHEN and CDR2 SYDVKM. CDR3 amino acids: CASVSGVTDTQYF. The CDR3 DNA sequence: TGTGCCAGCGTGTCCGGGGTCACAGATACGCAGTATTTT. Filled out from reference TRBV28 and TRBJ2-3, the complete variable domain reads DVKVTQSSRYLVKRTGEKVFLECVQDMDHENMFWYRQDPGLGLRLIYFSYDVKMKEKGDIPEGYSVSREKKERFSLILESASTNQTSMYLCASVSGVTDTQYFGPGTRLTVL.

The chain has TRBV30 and TRBJ2-6, with a possible D match to TRBD1 (5 bases). The CDR3 has 16 amino acids. The V end lost 5 bases, the J end lost 1 base, and 15 bases lay between the germline ends. Germline-derived CDR1 and CDR2 are GTSNPN and SVGIG (reference sequence). CDR3 coding DNA: TGTGCCTGGCAGGGATTTAGCTCTTCTGGGGCCAACGTCCTGACTTTC. Translating gives CAWQGFSSSGANVLTF.

As regards this clone: The sample holds other DNA sequences that translate to the same CDR3. J is TRBJ1-3 and V is TRBV7-2; perhaps TRBD1 as D (5 bases). Germline V CDR1 and CDR2: SGHTA, FQGNSA. V was pared by 2 bases and J by 4 bases, with 12 bases between. The CDR3 loop spans 15 amino acids. The CDR3 here is CASSLSAGPGNTIYF. CDR3 nucleotide sequence: TGTGCCAGCAGCTTATCGGCAGGGCCAGGAAACACCATATATTTT.

The chain couples TRBV11-2 to TRBJ1-6; 8 bases fit TRBD1. V was clipped by 6 bases and J by 0 bases; unmatched bases: 10. Germline values: CDR1 SGHAT, CDR2 FQNNGV. The CDR3 length is 18 residues. The CDR3 here is CASRTMWTGSSYNSPLHF. CDR3 sequence (DNA): TGTGCCAGCAGGACGATGTGGACAGGGAGCTCCTATAATTCACCCCTCCACTTT.

The J gene is TRBJ2-3, the V gene TRBV18; TRBD2 matches at 11 bases. There are 16 residues in the CDR3. The junction had 7 bases not matched to a gene; V was cut back by 5 bases and J by 3 bases. Germline CDR1 reads KGHSH; CDR2 reads LQKENI. CDR3: CASSSISSGGTDTQYF. As DNA, the CDR3 is TGTGCCAGCTCAAGCATCTCTAGCGGGGGGACAGATACGCAGTATTTT.